These T cell receptor beta chains were read from a single sample in a study of shared clonotypes between healthy human individuals. Data came from immunoSEQ multiplex PCR; TCRdb stores just in-frame clones and leaves some out. The sample comprises some 740,000 clones, 80% to 95% of which are singletons, and 24% rests with the top ten. Sample: naive CD8+ T cells sorted from blood. All receptors come from a man aged 30 to 45 in good health. Both conserved end residues are part of each CDR3. A D gene is named only where the DNA matches it firmly. Size is stated for part of the rows, as once, few or many counts, or as a class when the clone is expanded.

d_gene: NA; len: 13; v_gene: TRBV5-1; abundance: NA; j_gene: TRBJ2-7; CDR3aa: CASSWGQGDEQYF; CDR3nt: TGCGCCAGCAGCTGGGGGCAGGGCGACGAGCAGTACTTC
d_gene: TRBD1; len: 15; v_gene: TRBV29-1; abundance: once; j_gene: TRBJ2-1; CDR3aa: CSVRSGDRGYNEQFF; CDR3nt: TGCAGCGTTCGGTCCGGGGACAGGGGTTACAATGAGCAGTTCTTC
d_gene: TRBD1; len: 14; v_gene: TRBV5-5; abundance: NA; j_gene: TRBJ1-5; CDR3aa: CASATGWGNQPQHF; CDR3nt: TGTGCCAGCGCGACAGGGTGGGGCAATCAGCCCCAGCATTTT
d_gene: NA; len: 15; v_gene: TRBV5-4; abundance: NA; j_gene: TRBJ2-7; CDR3aa: CASSLIGRGNHEQYF; CDR3nt: TGTGCCAGCAGCTTGATAGGACGGGGAAACCACGAGCAGTACTTC
d_gene: NA; len: 14; v_gene: TRBV6-1; abundance: NA; j_gene: TRBJ2-1; CDR3aa: CASSDPGAYNEQFF; CDR3nt: TGTGCCAGCAGTGATCCCGGGGCGTACAATGAGCAGTTCTTC
d_gene: NA; len: 15; v_gene: TRBV7-8; abundance: NA; j_gene: TRBJ1-5; CDR3aa: CASSPRRDPNQPQHF; CDR3nt: TGTGCCAGCAGCCCCCGCCGGGACCCCAATCAGCCCCAGCATTTT
d_gene: NA; len: 17; v_gene: TRBV4-1; abundance: many; j_gene: TRBJ2-3; CDR3aa: CASSPIGLGQGFDTQYF; CDR3nt: TGCGCCAGCAGCCCCATTGGGTTAGGTCAGGGATTCGATACGCAGTATTTT
d_gene: TRBD2; len: 14; v_gene: TRBV7-6; abundance: NA; j_gene: TRBJ2-7; CDR3aa: CASSVSGSRYEQYF; CDR3nt: TGTGCCAGCAGCGTGAGCGGGAGCCGGTACGAGCAGTACTTC
d_gene: TRBD2; len: 15; v_gene: TRBV5-6; abundance: NA; j_gene: TRBJ2-7; CDR3aa: CASSLELAGPYEQYF; CDR3nt: TGTGCCAGCAGCTTGGAACTAGCGGGTCCCTACGAGCAGTACTTC
d_gene: NA; len: 14; v_gene: TRBV11-2; abundance: NA; j_gene: TRBJ2-1; CDR3aa: CASSSLTRLHEQFF; CDR3nt: TGTGCCAGCAGCTCCTTGACTAGATTGCATGAGCAGTTCTTC
d_gene: NA; len: 12; v_gene: TRBV5-1; abundance: few; j_gene: TRBJ2-7; CDR3aa: CASRQGIYEQYF; CDR3nt: TGCGCCAGCAGACAGGGAATTTACGAGCAGTACTTC
d_gene: NA; len: 15; v_gene: TRBV27; abundance: NA; j_gene: TRBJ2-7; CDR3aa: CASSPNTGWRIEQYF; CDR3nt: TGTGCCAGCAGTCCCAATACAGGGTGGAGGATCGAGCAGTACTTC
d_gene: TRBD2; len: 13; v_gene: TRBV29-1; abundance: NA; j_gene: TRBJ2-7; CDR3aa: CSVGLAGVYEQYF; CDR3nt: TGCAGCGTTGGGCTAGCGGGGGTCTACGAGCAGTACTTC
d_gene: TRBD1; len: 15; v_gene: TRBV14; abundance: once; j_gene: TRBJ2-1; CDR3aa: CASSQEGQGWPEQFF; CDR3nt: TGTGCCAGCAGCCAGGAGGGACAGGGGTGGCCTGAGCAGTTCTTC
d_gene: NA; len: 15; v_gene: TRBV30; abundance: NA; j_gene: TRBJ2-1; CDR3aa: CAWTHTLDSYNEQFF; CDR3nt: TGTGCCTGGACCCATACACTAGACTCCTACAATGAGCAGTTCTTC
d_gene: NA; len: 14; v_gene: TRBV28; abundance: NA; j_gene: TRBJ1-1; CDR3aa: CASNPWTVGTEAFF; CDR3nt: TGTGCCAGCAACCCTTGGACGGTGGGGACTGAAGCTTTCTTT
d_gene: TRBD2; len: 18; v_gene: TRBV4-1; abundance: NA; j_gene: TRBJ2-5; CDR3aa: CASSQAGGVAGRQETQYF; CDR3nt: TGCGCCAGCAGCCAAGCAGGAGGGGTAGCGGGCCGCCAAGAGACCCAGTACTTC
d_gene: NA; len: 13; v_gene: TRBV29-1; abundance: NA; j_gene: TRBJ2-3; CDR3aa: CSVEETNTDTQYF; CDR3nt: TGCAGCGTTGAGGAGACTAACACAGATACGCAGTATTTT
d_gene: NA; len: 13; v_gene: TRBV7-9; abundance: NA; j_gene: TRBJ2-5; CDR3aa: CASSLPPSGAQYF; CDR3nt: TGTGCCAGCAGTCTCCCTCCCTCAGGGGCCCAGTACTTC
d_gene: NA; len: 15; v_gene: TRBV4-3; abundance: NA; j_gene: TRBJ2-7; CDR3aa: CASSQGRDTYYEQYF; CDR3nt: TGCGCCAGCAGCCAGGGCCGGGACACGTACTACGAGCAGTACTTC
d_gene: NA; len: 14; v_gene: TRBV10-2; abundance: NA; j_gene: TRBJ2-1; CDR3aa: CASSESYEGGPEVF; CDR3nt: TGCGCCAGCAGTGAGTCGTACGAGGGCGGACCGGAGGTCTTC
d_gene: TRBD1; len: 15; v_gene: TRBV11-2; abundance: NA; j_gene: TRBJ2-7; CDR3aa: CASSNTGEVSYEQYF; CDR3nt: TGTGCCAGCAGCAATACAGGGGAAGTCTCCTACGAGCAGTACTTC
d_gene: NA; len: 14; v_gene: TRBV5-4; abundance: NA; j_gene: TRBJ2-4; CDR3aa: CALGSGTEKNIQYF; CDR3nt: TGTGCCCTAGGGTCCGGGACCGAAAAAAACATTCAGTACTTC
d_gene: TRBD1; len: 15; v_gene: TRBV29-1; abundance: NA; j_gene: TRBJ2-7; CDR3aa: CSVDTPDRESYEQYF; CDR3nt: TGCAGCGTTGATACTCCCGACAGGGAGTCCTACGAGCAGTACTTC
d_gene: NA; len: 15; v_gene: TRBV12-5; abundance: few; j_gene: TRBJ2-1; CDR3aa: CASGPRDDSYNEQFF; CDR3nt: TGTGCTAGTGGTCCACGAGACGACAGTTACAATGAGCAGTTCTTC
d_gene: NA; len: 16; v_gene: TRBV29-1; abundance: NA; j_gene: TRBJ1-2; CDR3aa: CSVEDYPQGRGYGYTF; CDR3nt: TGCAGCGTTGAAGATTACCCACAGGGCCGGGGCTATGGCTACACCTTC
d_gene: NA; len: 15; v_gene: TRBV19; abundance: NA; j_gene: TRBJ2-7; CDR3aa: CASSPRGDIKHEQYF; CDR3nt: TGTGCCAGTAGTCCCAGGGGGGACATAAAGCACGAGCAGTACTTC
d_gene: NA; len: 14; v_gene: TRBV18; abundance: NA; j_gene: TRBJ1-1; CDR3aa: CASSPYRAHSPPFF; CDR3nt: TGTGCCAGCTCGCCTTACAGGGCTCATAGTCCTCCTTTCTTT
d_gene: TRBD2; len: 16; v_gene: TRBV4-1; abundance: NA; j_gene: TRBJ2-7; CDR3aa: CASSQVAGGPTYEQYF; CDR3nt: TGCGCCAGCAGCCAAGTAGCGGGAGGGCCCACCTACGAGCAGTACTTC
d_gene: NA; len: 17; v_gene: TRBV7-2; abundance: NA; j_gene: TRBJ2-5; CDR3aa: CASSLRELAPNFETQYF; CDR3nt: TGTGCCAGCAGCTTAAGAGAGCTAGCGCCGAATTTTGAGACCCAGTACTTC
d_gene: NA; len: 19; v_gene: TRBV18; abundance: NA; j_gene: TRBJ1-1; CDR3aa: CASSPSPAGKNIVNTEAFF; CDR3nt: TGTGCCAGCTCACCATCCCCTGCAGGGAAGAATATCGTGAACACTGAAGCTTTCTTT
d_gene: TRBD1; len: 15; v_gene: TRBV4-1; abundance: NA; j_gene: TRBJ1-5; CDR3aa: CASSQDSRGQQPQHF; CDR3nt: TGCGCCAGCAGCCAAGATTCCAGGGGGCAACAGCCCCAGCATTTT
d_gene: NA; len: 18; v_gene: TRBV7-6; abundance: NA; j_gene: TRBJ2-1; CDR3aa: CASSLDSLALTDYNEQFF; CDR3nt: TGTGCCAGCAGCTTAGATTCGCTAGCCCTAACCGACTACAATGAGCAGTTCTTC
d_gene: NA; len: 13; v_gene: TRBV11-2; abundance: once; j_gene: TRBJ2-5; CDR3aa: CASSRRNGETQYF; CDR3nt: TGTGCCAGCAGCCGAAGAAATGGTGAGACCCAGTACTTC
d_gene: NA; len: 15; v_gene: TRBV7-9; abundance: NA; j_gene: TRBJ2-7; CDR3aa: CASSSVSSSALEQYF; CDR3nt: TGTGCCAGCAGCTCCGTGTCTTCTAGCGCCCTCGAGCAGTACTTC
d_gene: NA; len: 13; v_gene: TRBV6-5; abundance: NA; j_gene: TRBJ2-5; CDR3aa: CASSLRAPGAQYF; CDR3nt: TGTGCCAGCAGTTTGAGAGCCCCGGGGGCCCAGTACTTC
d_gene: NA; len: 14; v_gene: TRBV28; abundance: NA; j_gene: TRBJ2-1; CDR3aa: CASSLFSGHNEQFF; CDR3nt: TGTGCCAGCAGTTTATTCTCAGGGCACAATGAGCAGTTCTTC
d_gene: NA; len: 14; v_gene: TRBV5-6; abundance: NA; j_gene: TRBJ2-7; CDR3aa: CASSLGATGYEQYF; CDR3nt: TGTGCCAGCAGCTTGGGGGCCACTGGTTACGAGCAGTACTTC
d_gene: TRBD2; len: 15; v_gene: TRBV25-1; abundance: NA; j_gene: TRBJ2-5; CDR3aa: CASSPGLAGRETQYF; CDR3nt: TGTGCCAGCAGTCCCGGACTAGCGGGACGAGAGACCCAGTACTTC
d_gene: NA; len: 13; v_gene: TRBV2; abundance: NA; j_gene: TRBJ2-1; CDR3aa: CASTSWGNNEQFF; CDR3nt: TGTGCCAGCACTTCCTGGGGGAACAATGAGCAGTTCTTC
d_gene: TRBD2; len: 16; v_gene: TRBV9; abundance: NA; j_gene: TRBJ2-1; CDR3aa: CASSVDITGGPREQFF; CDR3nt: TGTGCCAGCAGCGTAGATATAACGGGAGGGCCCAGAGAGCAGTTCTTC
d_gene: NA; len: 13; v_gene: TRBV19; abundance: NA; j_gene: TRBJ2-5; CDR3aa: CASSITGRETQYF; CDR3nt: TGTGCCAGTAGTATAACAGGGAGAGAGACCCAGTACTTC
d_gene: NA; len: 15; v_gene: TRBV9; abundance: once; j_gene: TRBJ2-1; CDR3aa: CASSVAGTPNNEQFF; CDR3nt: TGTGCCAGCAGCGTAGCGGGGACACCGAACAATGAGCAGTTCTTC
d_gene: NA; len: 13; v_gene: TRBV29-1; abundance: NA; j_gene: TRBJ2-3; CDR3aa: CSVEKQSTDTQYF; CDR3nt: TGCAGCGTTGAAAAACAGAGCACAGATACGCAGTATTTT
d_gene: NA; len: 14; v_gene: TRBV6-1; abundance: NA; j_gene: TRBJ1-1; CDR3aa: CASSEWHMNTEAFF; CDR3nt: TGTGCCAGCAGTGAATGGCATATGAACACTGAAGCTTTCTTT
d_gene: TRBD2; len: 20; v_gene: TRBV28; abundance: NA; j_gene: TRBJ2-3; CDR3aa: CASSFRVVKSTSGRPDTQYF; CDR3nt: TGTGCCAGCAGTTTTCGGGTGGTGAAATCGACTAGCGGGCGACCAGATACGCAGTATTTT
d_gene: TRBD2; len: 16; v_gene: TRBV7-9; abundance: NA; j_gene: TRBJ2-7; CDR3aa: CASSLSWRESSYEQYF; CDR3nt: TGTGCCAGCAGCTTATCGTGGCGGGAGTCCTCCTACGAGCAGTACTTC
d_gene: TRBD2; len: 18; v_gene: TRBV4-3; abundance: NA; j_gene: TRBJ2-1; CDR3aa: CASSQDKVGGSQYNEQFF; CDR3nt: TGCGCCAGCAGCCAAGATAAGGTTGGCGGGAGTCAGTACAATGAGCAGTTCTTC
d_gene: NA; len: 13; v_gene: TRBV5-6; abundance: NA; j_gene: TRBJ1-1; CDR3aa: CASSPTGWEGAFF; CDR3nt: TGTGCCAGCAGCCCAACGGGGTGGGAGGGAGCTTTCTTT